This TCR beta chain was sequenced during a study of cytomegalovirus exposure and HLA in healthy donors. V was cut by 2 bases and J by 1 base, with 5 bases left in between. CDR3 size: 14 residues. Germline V lookup: CDR1 KGHSH, CDR2 LQKENI. Overall study results and limits: The investigators catalogued 150 to 200 TCR beta chains as cytomegalovirus-associated. Later analysis identified a missense DCLRE1C variant that was linked to TCR beta V- and J-gene trimming.

The donors were healthy bone marrow donors. A remark on this clone: Its target is unknown.

Use of 60 Vbeta and 13 Jbeta primers characterized the PCR. Profiled with immunoSEQ multiplex PCR; TCRdb holds only in-frame clones, not every one. This sample yields 150,000 to 200,000 clones, of which about 85% are seen a single time; 1% belongs to the top ten. The source material was PBMCs. The sequence was collected from a boy under 10 years old in good health and CMV-seronegative. The rearrangement joins TRBV18 to TRBJ2-2; D is undetermined. This chain's CDR3 is CASSPVLNTGELFF. CDR3 sequence (DNA): TGTGCCAGCTCACCAGTCCTGAACACCGGGGAGCTGTTTTTT.